The 18 T cell receptor beta chains below were found in one sample sequenced in a study of naive and memory T cell subsets. The library had UMIs added by 3' ligation of an oligonucleotide to TCR cDNA. Four PCR rounds used nested alpha and beta constant region primers plus the SP2 primer. TCRdb reprocessed the 5' RACE reads via MiXCR and lists one record per CDR3 protein. The sample contains tens of thousands of distinct CDR3 sequences, approximately 8% of which appear only once. Every receptor here comes from a female donor in good health.

This clonotype was counted at least ten times. This rearrangement joins TRBV4-1 to TRBJ1-2; 7 nucleotides line up with TRBD1. From germline, CDR1 is MGHRA and CDR2 YSYEKL. J was trimmed by 4 bases and V by 2 bases; bases with no gene match: 4. The CDR3 consists of 14 residues. The CDR3 sequence is CASSQRRGIYGYTF. CDR3 DNA sequence: TGCGCCAGCAGCCAACGCAGGGGGATCTATGGCTACACCTTC.

There are many counts of this clonotype. The V call is TRBV11-2, the J call TRBJ1-2; 9 bases are shared with TRBD1. Per germline, CDR1 SGHAT and CDR2 FQNNGV. The CDR3 contains 14 residues. The V gene end was trimmed by 3 bases and the J gene end by 7 bases; junction bases not matched to a gene: 6. The CDR3 DNA follows: TGTGCCAGCAGCTTGGTTGGGACAGGGACTGGCTACACCTTC. Its translation is CASSLVGTGTGYTF.

This clonotype showed up many times. The chain uses TRBV6-1 and TRBJ1-2; D ambiguous. The germline V gene has CDR1 MNHNS and CDR2 SASEGT. Between the trimmed V and J ends, which lost 6 bases and 4 bases, there was a span of 9 bases. This CDR3 has 12 amino acids. The CDR3 region has the DNA TGTGCCAGCAGACCAGGATTCTATGGCTACACCTTC. Its translation is CASRPGFYGYTF.

In its sample, this clonotype was seen once. The chain uses TRBV19 and TRBJ2-1; TRBD2 might be the D (6 bases). Germline V gene data show CDR1 as LNHDA and CDR2 as SQIVND (reference sequence). The CDR3 length is 14 residues. The ends were cut back, 1 base at V and 7 bases at J, with 11 bases in the middle. DNA of the CDR3: TGTGCCAGTAGTATAGTTGGCGGACTAAATGAGCAGTTCTTC. This translates into CASSIVGGLNEQFF.

This clonotype was counted a few times. V is TRBV7-3 and J is TRBJ1-1; D is unclear. Trimming removed 5 bases at V and 1 base at J, with 11 bases between. Germline V gives CDR1 SGHTA, CDR2 FQGTGA. The CDR3 loop spans 14 amino acids. CDR3 in DNA: TGTGCCAGCAGCCCAGGTCCCGCGAACACTGAAGCTTTCTTT. This sequence encodes CASSPGPANTEAFF.

This clonotype was recorded at least ten times. The chain carries TRBV12-3 or TRBV12-4 and TRBJ1-1; D gene ambiguous. This CDR3 is built from 12 residues. V was clipped by 10 bases and J by 5 bases, with 14 bases between them. As DNA, the CDR3 is TGTGCCATAAGAAAAAGGGAGACTGAAGCTTTCTTT. It is translated as CAIRKRETEAFF.

This clonotype was seen ten or more times. The chain has TRBV7-9 and TRBJ2-7, with D possibly matching TRBD2 (6 bases). There are 16 residues in the CDR3. The V end was cut by 7 bases, the J end by 3 bases, with 22 bases between. The germline V gene encodes CDR1 SEHNR and CDR2 FQNEAQ (reference sequence). The CDR3 DNA is TGTGCCAGCATGACAATAGGCGGGGTAGACTACTACGAGCAGTACTTC. Its translation: CASMTIGGVDYYEQYF.

This clonotype was detected only a few times. The V call is TRBV30, the J call TRBJ2-3; D ambiguous. Trimming cost V 0 bases and J 0 bases, with 4 bases left between them. Germline CDR1 and CDR2: GTSNPN and SVGIG (reference sequence). The CDR3 totals 13 residues. CDR3 sequence reads: CAWSVGSTDTQYF. DNA for the CDR3: TGTGCCTGGAGTGTGGGAAGCACAGATACGCAGTATTTT.

The chain joins TRBV6-2 or TRBV6-3 to TRBJ1-5; D is perhaps TRBD1 (5 bases). Trimming cost V 2 bases and J 9 bases, with 14 bases left between them. CDR1 and CDR2 from the germline V gene are MNHEY and SVGEGT. The CDR3 contains 14 residues. The CDR3 protein is CASSYDRPGGPQHF. CDR3 DNA sequence: TGTGCCAGCAGTTACGACAGACCGGGGGGGCCCCAGCATTTT.

This clonotype was observed a few times. The chain recombines TRBV5-6 with TRBJ2-5; no firm D call. Germline assignment: CDR1 SGHDT and CDR2 YYEEEE. The V end was cut by 0 bases, the J end by 6 bases, with 3 bases between. The CDR3 sequence is 11 residues long. For the CDR3, the DNA is TGTGCCAGCAGCTTGGGACAGACCCAGTACTTC. Translating it yields CASSLGQTQYF.

At least ten counts were recorded for this clonotype. V and J are TRBV12-3 or TRBV12-4 and TRBJ1-2, with D tentatively TRBD1 (6 bases). With 1 base removed from V and 4 bases from J, the gap between germline ends came to 10 bases. The CDR3 runs 14 residues. This chain's CDR3 is CASSLEDSIYGYTF. The CDR3 coding sequence is TGTGCCAGCAGTTTAGAGGACAGTATCTATGGCTACACCTTC.

CDR3 coding DNA: TGTGCCAGCAGTTTCGGAGGGGCCCGTAATCAGCCCCAGCATTTT. Encoded protein: CASSFGGARNQPQHF. The chain employs TRBV28 and TRBJ1-5; a possible D gene is TRBD1 (5 bases). CDR1 and CDR2 from the germline V gene are MDHEN and SYDVKM. V was clipped by 3 bases and J by 4 bases, with 13 bases between them. The CDR3 is 15 amino acids.

This clonotype turned up a few times. V and J are TRBV7-2 and TRBJ2-5; TRBD2 agrees at 8 bases. CDR3 size: 14 residues. Losses at the gene ends were 5 bases for V and 5 bases for J; bases not matched to a gene: 7. Germline V gene lookup returns CDR1 SGHTA and CDR2 FQGNSA. The CDR3 bases are TGTGCCAGCAGCCCGGGGGGGGCCCGGGAGACCCAGTACTTC. As protein: CASSPGGARETQYF.

This clonotype has only a few counts. The J gene is TRBJ1-5, the V gene TRBV27, with 8 bases identical to TRBD1. Germline CDR1 MNHEY, CDR2 SMNVEV (reference sequence). Trimming removed 4 bases from V and 7 bases from J; junction bases left unmatched: 9. The CDR3 length is 15 residues. Written as DNA, the CDR3 is TGTGCCAGCAGTTCCGCAGGGGGCGCGGGGCAGCCCCAGCATTTT. Amino acids: CASSSAGGAGQPQHF.

This sequence joins TRBV19 and TRBJ2-5; 8 nucleotides line up with TRBD1. The V and J ends lost 9 bases and 5 bases, in that order; junction bases with no gene match: 23. Germline CDR1 and CDR2: LNHDA and SQIVND (reference sequence). CDR3 length: 18 residues. CDR3 sequence: CASVKSHTVGQGAETQYF. The CDR3 DNA sequence: TGTGCCAGCGTCAAATCTCACACCGTGGGGCAGGGGGCTGAGACCCAGTACTTC.

The chain joins TRBV13 to TRBJ2-7; TRBD2 agrees at 9 bases. J was trimmed by 2 bases and V by 5 bases; bases with no gene match: 10. The V gene's germline CDR1 is PRHDT and CDR2 FYEKMQ (reference sequence). The CDR3 loop spans 16 amino acids. The CDR3 spells CASSLRGAGGAYEQYF. CDR3 bases: TGTGCCAGCAGCCTCCGTGGGGCGGGAGGGGCCTACGAGCAGTACTTC.

In its sample, this clonotype was seen many times. This chain connects TRBV29-1 to TRBJ2-7; 9 bases agree with TRBD1. CDR1 and CDR2 (germline): SQVTM, ANQGSEA. The CDR3 is made up of 12 amino acids. With 7 bases clipped from V and 3 bases from J, the junction kept 4 bases outside the gene matches. CDR3 amino acids: CSAETGGYEQYF. CDR3 coding DNA: TGCAGCGCCGAGACAGGGGGCTACGAGCAGTACTTC.

This clonotype was counted ten times or more. The rearrangement uses TRBV19 and TRBJ1-3, with D hard to call. Deletions cut 5 bases from V and 4 bases from J, with 12 bases between. Germline V gives CDR1 LNHDA, CDR2 SQIVND (reference sequence). This CDR3 contains 14 residues. CDR3 residues: CASSSDYQGNTIYF. Here the CDR3 DNA reads TGTGCCAGTAGTTCAGACTACCAAGGAAACACCATATATTTT.